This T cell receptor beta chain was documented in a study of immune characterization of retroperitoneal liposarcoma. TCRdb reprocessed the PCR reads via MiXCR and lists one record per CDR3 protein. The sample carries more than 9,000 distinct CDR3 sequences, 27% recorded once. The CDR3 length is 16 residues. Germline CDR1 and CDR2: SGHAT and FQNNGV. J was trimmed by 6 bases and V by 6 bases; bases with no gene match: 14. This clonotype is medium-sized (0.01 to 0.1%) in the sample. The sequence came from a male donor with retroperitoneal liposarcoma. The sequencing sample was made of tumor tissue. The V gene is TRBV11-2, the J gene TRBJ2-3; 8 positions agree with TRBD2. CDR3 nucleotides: TGTGCCAGCAGTACAGCGGGGGTTTCTTACACGGATACGCAGTATTTT. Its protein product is CASSTAGVSYTDTQYF.